Each of the 26 T cell receptor beta chains below was sequenced from the same sample in a study of cytomegalovirus exposure and HLA in healthy donors. This PCR relied on a set of 60 Vbeta primers and 13 Jbeta primers. Sequencing was performed with immunoSEQ multiplex PCR; in TCRdb, only in-frame clones are kept and a portion is missing. The table shows 200,000 or so clones, with roughly 87% occurring only once. The sequenced material came from PBMCs. The receptors were sampled from a girl under two years old in good health and CMV-seronegative.

The chain links TRBV30 to TRBJ2-3, with TRBD2 matching 11 bases. J was trimmed by 6 bases and V by 4 bases; bases with no gene match: 6. The CDR3 is 14 amino acids. The V gene's germline CDR1 is GTSNPN and CDR2 SVGIG (reference sequence). This chain's CDR3 is CAWNLAGGKDTQYF. In nucleotides, the CDR3 is TGTGCCTGGAATCTAGCGGGGGGCAAGGATACGCAGTATTTT.

The chain joins TRBV4-1 to TRBJ2-1; 8 bases agree with TRBD2. V lost 1 base to trimming and J lost 2 bases; unmatched junction nucleotides: 7. The CDR3 is 17 amino acids. The germline V gene has CDR1 MGHRA and CDR2 YSYEKL. The DNA for the CDR3 is TGCGCCAGCAGCCAAGGAGGGACTAGGGGTCCCTACAATGAGCAGTTCTTC. This gives the protein CASSQGGTRGPYNEQFF.

This clone was seen a few times. V and J are TRBV9 and TRBJ2-5, with 14 nucleotides matching TRBD2. The J call could be wrong; TRBJ2-7 is a better fit for the DNA end. The V gene's germline CDR1 is SGDLS and CDR2 YYNGEE. The CDR3 runs 18 residues. DNA for the CDR3: TGTGCCAGCAGCCCGGAGACTAGCGGGAGGGCCGTTGCCCCCGAGCAGTACTTC. It yields the protein CASSPETSGRAVAPEQYF.

J is TRBJ2-5 and V is TRBV7-9; D gene ambiguous. The V and J ends lost 7 bases and 5 bases respectively, with 14 bases between them. CDR1 is SEHNR and CDR2 is FQNEAQ in the germline V gene (reference sequence). The CDR3 totals 13 residues. The CDR3 reads CASNVPGRETQYF. The CDR3 DNA reads TGTGCCAGCAATGTGCCCGGTCGGGAGACCCAGTACTTC.

Points on this clone: A read error may account for a junction end that differs from germline. Other nucleotide sequences in the sample specify the same CDR3. The chain combines TRBV5-4 with TRBJ2-7, with 7 positions matching TRBD1. Germline CDR1 SGHNT, CDR2 YYREEE (reference sequence). This CDR3 is built from 15 residues. DNA for the CDR3: TGCGCCAGCAGCCCCAAGGGGGCGCGGGCCTACGAGCAGTACTTC. This gives the protein CASSPKGARAYEQYF.

The rearrangement joins TRBV4-2 to TRBJ2-5; 7 nucleotides match TRBD2. CDR3 length: 16 residues. The V gene end was trimmed by 1 base and the J gene end by 5 bases; junction bases not matched to a gene: 10. Germline CDR1 reads LGHNA; CDR2 reads YNFKEQ. In DNA, the CDR3 is TGTGCCAGCAGCCAAGGAAGGGAGGGCTGGTGGGAGACCCAGTACTTC. This gives the protein CASSQGREGWWETQYF.

V gene TRBV19 combines with J gene TRBJ2-3; D might be TRBD2 (6 bases). The CDR3 loop spans 17 amino acids. Germline CDR1 LNHDA, CDR2 SQIVND (reference sequence). V lost 7 bases and J 4 bases, leaving 24 bases between the germline ends. The CDR3 here is CASKSSGRPGSPDTQYF. CDR3 in DNA: TGTGCCAGTAAAAGTTCGGGGCGTCCCGGGAGTCCAGATACGCAGTATTTT.

The V gene is TRBV19, the J gene TRBJ1-6; D is perhaps TRBD1 (6 bases). V was clipped by 6 bases and J by 7 bases, with 10 bases between them. CDR1 and CDR2 (germline): LNHDA, SQIVND (reference sequence). The CDR3 contains 13 residues. The DNA of the CDR3 is TGTGCCAGTAGGACTCAGGGGAATTCACCCCTCCACTTT. This sequence encodes CASRTQGNSPLHF.

The chain joins TRBV27 to TRBJ2-7; 9 bases align to TRBD2. Germline V gene sequence: CDR1 MNHEY, CDR2 SMNVEV (reference sequence). Trimming at V came to 5 bases and at J to 2 bases, leaving 4 bases not matched to a gene. The CDR3 length is 14 residues. Here the CDR3 DNA reads TGTGCCAGCAGTCATAGCGGGGGACCCTACGAGCAGTACTTC. It codes for CASSHSGGPYEQYF.

The chain links TRBV5-1 to TRBJ1-1, with a tentative D call TRBD1 (6 bases). Trimming cost V 3 bases and J 4 bases, with 16 bases left between them. The CDR3 is 15 residues long. Germline V lookup: CDR1 SGHRS, CDR2 YFSETQ. CDR3 loop: CASSSLAGDPTEAFF. CDR3 DNA sequence: TGCGCCAGCAGCTCCCTAGCAGGGGATCCCACTGAAGCTTTCTTT.

This chain links TRBV10-1 with TRBJ1-5; perhaps TRBD1 as D (5 bases). Trimming cost V 7 bases and J 3 bases, with 28 bases left between them. The CDR3 has 19 residues. Germline V CDR1 and CDR2: WNHNN, SYGVQD (reference sequence). CDR3 region: CASISPSDTPPGSNQPQHF. The DNA for the CDR3 is TGCGCCAGCATATCCCCTTCGGACACACCACCAGGTTCCAATCAGCCCCAGCATTTT.

J is TRBJ2-7 and V is TRBV4-1, with 13 bases identical to TRBD2. The ends lost 3 bases at V and 2 bases at J; junction bases unmatched: 7. The CDR3 has 17 amino acids. Germline V gene sequence: CDR1 MGHRA, CDR2 YSYEKL. The DNA of the CDR3 is TGCGCCAGCAGCCACGTAGGGACTAGCGGGGCCCCCTACGAGCAGTACTTC. This codes for CASSHVGTSGAPYEQYF.

The rearrangement joins TRBV30 to TRBJ2-1, with 9 positions matching TRBD1. The CDR3 is 14 amino acids. J was trimmed by 8 bases and V by 0 bases; bases with no gene match: 5. In germline, CDR1 is GTSNPN, CDR2 SVGIG (reference sequence). The CDR3 reads CAWSVGQGSDEQFF. CDR3 in DNA: TGTGCCTGGAGTGTGGGACAGGGATCGGATGAGCAGTTCTTC.

The CDR3 is CASSKGTDYTDTQYF. CDR3 nucleotides: TGTGCCAGCAGTAAGGGGACAGACTACACAGATACGCAGTATTTT. The chain carries TRBV7-3 and TRBJ2-3; 7 bases align to TRBD1. The trim removed 6 bases at V and 2 bases at J, leaving 8 bases unmatched. Germline CDR1 reads SGHTA; CDR2 reads FQGTGA. CDR3 size: 15 residues. The full variable domain, completed using reference TRBV7-3 and TRBJ2-3, is GAGVSQTPSNKVTEKGKYVELRCDPISGHTALYWYRQSLGQGPEFLIYFQGTGAADDSGLPNDRFFAVRPEGSVSTLKIQRTERGDSAVYLCASSKGTDYTDTQYFGPGTRLTVL.

The rearrangement links TRBV9 to TRBJ1-2, with D possibly being TRBD1 (6 bases). Between the trimmed V and J ends, which lost 0 bases and 6 bases, there was a span of 9 bases. This CDR3 contains 13 residues. CDR1 is SGDLS and CDR2 is YYNGEE in the germline V gene. CDR3 in amino acids: CASSVGGGDGYTF. CDR3 DNA: TGTGCCAGCAGCGTAGGAGGGGGGGATGGCTACACCTTC.

The CDR3: CASSIAYDRVDGYTF. The CDR3, as DNA: TGTGCCAGTAGTATAGCTTACGACAGGGTTGATGGCTACACCTTC. The chain recombines TRBV19 with TRBJ1-2; 7 bases align to TRBD1. Losses at the gene ends were 1 base for V and 6 bases for J; bases not matched to a gene: 8. Germline V gene data show CDR1 as LNHDA and CDR2 as SQIVND (reference sequence). The CDR3 sequence is 15 residues long.

The chain links TRBV7-9 to TRBJ2-7; 11 nucleotides align to TRBD2. The V segment lost 5 bases and the J segment 1 base; nucleotides outside the gene matches: 7. Germline assignment: CDR1 SEHNR and CDR2 FQNEAQ (reference sequence). CDR3 length equals 16 residues. The CDR3: CASSPTSGRGSYEQYF. The DNA for the CDR3 is TGTGCCAGCAGCCCTACTAGCGGGAGAGGGTCCTACGAGCAGTACTTC.

The V call is TRBV4-1, the J call TRBJ2-7; D call uncertain. The CDR3 is 12 amino acids. V lost 10 bases to trimming and J lost 3 bases, with 13 bases between them. Germline CDR1 reads MGHRA; CDR2 reads YSYEKL. CDR3 nucleotides: TGCGCCATCCTACTTATCGACTACGAGCAGTACTTC. Its protein product is CAILLIDYEQYF.

CDR3 protein: CATSERVHRVKTQYF. The CDR3 DNA is TGTGCCACCAGCGAGAGGGTCCACCGGGTAAAGACCCAGTACTTC. The chain employs TRBV15 and TRBJ2-5; maybe TRBD2 (5 bases). Germline CDR1 is LNHNV and CDR2 is YYDKDF (reference sequence). CDR3 length: 15 amino acids. V was clipped by 5 bases and J by 6 bases, with 19 bases between them.

V usage is TRBV18 and J usage is TRBJ1-6; maybe TRBD1 (6 bases). Germline assignment: CDR1 KGHSH and CDR2 LQKENI. V gave up 2 bases and J gave up 7 bases, with 15 bases separating them. The length of the CDR3 is 16 residues. CDR3 region: CASSPFGSGVNSPLHF. The CDR3 nucleotides are TGTGCCAGCTCACCATTCGGCTCAGGGGTGAATTCACCCCTCCACTTT.

The genes are TRBV5-1 and TRBJ2-2; TRBD2 matches at 12 bases. Per germline, CDR1 SGHRS and CDR2 YFSETQ. The CDR3 covers 17 residues. With V trimmed by 0 bases and J by 7 bases, 7 bases remained unmatched. CDR3 amino acids: CASSLGLAGDTGGELFF. The CDR3 coding sequence is TGCGCCAGCAGCTTGGGACTAGCGGGAGATACCGGCGGGGAGCTGTTTTTT.

The gene calls are TRBV30 and TRBJ2-3; 8 bases fit TRBD2. V lost 2 bases to trimming and J lost 3 bases; unmatched junction nucleotides: 7. The CDR3 loop spans 15 amino acids. The germline gives CDR1 GTSNPN, CDR2 SVGIG (reference sequence). CDR3 amino acids: CAWSTWLAGTDTQYF. CDR3 nucleotide sequence: TGTGCCTGGAGTACATGGTTAGCGGGAACAGATACGCAGTATTTT.

The chain's CDR3 is CASSQVSVGEQYF. The CDR3 bases are TGCGCCAGCAGCCAAGTATCAGTTGGCGAGCAGTACTTC. The gene calls are TRBV4-1 and TRBJ2-7; D gene uncertain. CDR1 and CDR2 (germline): MGHRA, YSYEKL. Deletions cut 1 base from V and 6 bases from J, with 10 bases between. The CDR3 has 13 residues.

This sequence joins TRBV25-1 and TRBJ1-2; D may be TRBD1 (5 bases). V dropped 7 bases and J dropped 4 bases, with 10 bases sitting between them. Germline lookup yields CDR1 MGHDK and CDR2 SYGVNS. This CDR3 contains 12 residues. The CDR3 loop reads CASNGGVYGYTF. The CDR3 DNA sequence: TGTGCCAGCAACGGGGGGGTCTATGGCTACACCTTC.

The rearrangement joins TRBV20-1 to TRBJ1-1, with D unresolved. V dropped 3 bases and J dropped 8 bases, with 7 bases sitting between them. CDR3 length equals 10 residues. CDR1 and CDR2 (germline): DFQATT, SNEGSKA (reference sequence). The CDR3 loop is CSARAEEAFF. CDR3 DNA sequence: TGCAGTGCTAGGGCAGAAGAAGCTTTCTTT.

The chain joins TRBV5-1 to TRBJ2-6; 9 positions agree with TRBD2. Trimming took 0 bases from V and 1 from J; bases not matched to a gene: 8. Germline V gene lookup returns CDR1 SGHRS and CDR2 YFSETQ. CDR3 size: 19 residues. This CDR3 is CASSLEGAGGPSGANVLTF. The CDR3, as DNA: TGCGCCAGCAGCTTGGAGGGGGCGGGAGGGCCATCTGGGGCCAACGTCCTGACTTTC.